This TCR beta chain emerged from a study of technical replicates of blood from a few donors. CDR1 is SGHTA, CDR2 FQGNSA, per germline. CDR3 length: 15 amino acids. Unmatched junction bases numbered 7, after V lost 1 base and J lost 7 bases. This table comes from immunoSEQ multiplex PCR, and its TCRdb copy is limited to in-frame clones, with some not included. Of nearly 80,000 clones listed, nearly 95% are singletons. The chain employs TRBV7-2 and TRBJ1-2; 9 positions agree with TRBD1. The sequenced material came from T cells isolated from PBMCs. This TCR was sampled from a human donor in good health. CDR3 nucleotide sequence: TGTGCCAGCAGCTTAGGGGGTGGACAGGGGTTTGGCTACACCTTC. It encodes CASSLGGGQGFGYTF.